Given below is one TCR beta chain in context. Only in-frame clones appear in the TCRdb table, and some are missing; sequencing was by immunoSEQ multiplex PCR. The table shows tens of thousands of clones, with roughly 76% occurring only once. Looked up from germline, CDR1 is PRHDT and CDR2 is FYEKMQ (reference sequence). V was trimmed by 3 bases and J by 1 base, leaving 7 bases between them. The CDR3 covers 13 residues. The data were taken from a study of blood T cell repertoires in COVID-19. The sequence came from a woman older than 75 with active or convalescent COVID-19. Sequencing input: peripheral blood. The chain combines TRBV13 with TRBJ2-7, with D uncertain. CDR3 DNA: TGTGCCAGCAGCTTGTTACAGTCCTACGAGCAGTACTTC. Protein product: CASSLLQSYEQYF.